This T cell receptor beta chain derives from a study of chemoradiotherapy in HPV16-positive cancers. Study context: Functional T-cell assays on two HPV16-positive patients' cells defined candidate HPV-specific clones and common TCR motifs. Study-wide findings and caveats: Candidate HPV-specific clones and E7-related TCR motifs grew in tumor during treatment.

Points on this clone: Its antigen is unknown.

Data came from immunoSEQ multiplex PCR; TCRdb stores just in-frame clones and leaves some out. The table lists 9,500 or so clones, around 67% of them singletons. The receptor was derived from a human donor with HPV-associated anogenital cancer. The sample was gathered from a patient who underwent chemoradiotherapy.

The CDR3 is CASSPGSGATQYF. The DNA of the CDR3 is TGTGCCAGCAGCCCCGGGTCGGGGGCGACGCAGTATTTT. The chain uses TRBV6-1 and TRBJ2-3, with D perhaps being TRBD1 or TRBD2 (6 bases each). The CDR3 sequence is 13 residues long. The germline V gene encodes CDR1 MNHNS and CDR2 SASEGT. V dropped 6 bases and J dropped 9 bases, with 16 bases sitting between them.